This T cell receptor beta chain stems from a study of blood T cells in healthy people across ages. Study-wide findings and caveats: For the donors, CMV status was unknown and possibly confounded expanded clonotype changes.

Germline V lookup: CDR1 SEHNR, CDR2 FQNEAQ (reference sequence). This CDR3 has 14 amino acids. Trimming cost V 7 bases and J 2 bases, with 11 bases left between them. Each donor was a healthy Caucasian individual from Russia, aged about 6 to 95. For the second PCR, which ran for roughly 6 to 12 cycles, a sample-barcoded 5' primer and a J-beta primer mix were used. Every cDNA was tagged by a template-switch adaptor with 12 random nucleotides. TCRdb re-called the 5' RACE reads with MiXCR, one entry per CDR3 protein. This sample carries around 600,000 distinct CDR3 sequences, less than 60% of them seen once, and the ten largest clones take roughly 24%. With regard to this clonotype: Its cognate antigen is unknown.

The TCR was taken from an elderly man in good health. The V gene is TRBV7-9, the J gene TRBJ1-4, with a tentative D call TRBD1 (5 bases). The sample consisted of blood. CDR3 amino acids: CASIPRQTNEKLFF. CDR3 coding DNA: TGTGCCAGCATCCCCCGACAGACTAATGAAAAACTGTTTTTT.